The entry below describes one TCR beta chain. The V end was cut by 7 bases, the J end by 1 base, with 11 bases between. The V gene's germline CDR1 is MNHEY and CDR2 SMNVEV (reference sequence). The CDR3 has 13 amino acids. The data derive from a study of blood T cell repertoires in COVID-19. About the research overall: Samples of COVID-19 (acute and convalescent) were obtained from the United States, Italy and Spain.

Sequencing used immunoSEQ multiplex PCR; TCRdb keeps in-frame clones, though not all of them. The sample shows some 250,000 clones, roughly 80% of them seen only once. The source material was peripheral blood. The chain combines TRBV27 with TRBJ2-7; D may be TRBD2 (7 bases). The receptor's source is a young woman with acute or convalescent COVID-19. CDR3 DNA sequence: TGTGCCAGCACGGGGGGCCGGTCCTACGAGCAGTACTTC. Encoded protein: CASTGGRSYEQYF.